This is a list of T cell receptor beta chains from one sample in a study of blood T cell repertoires in COVID-19. Clones were read by immunoSEQ multiplex PCR, and TCRdb kept only the in-frame ones, dropping some. The sample lists just under 65,000 clones, over 80% seen once, with about 38% in the top ten. The sample consisted of peripheral blood. The receptors derive from a human donor in a cohort sampled during active COVID-19. CDR3s include the opening cysteine and the closing phenylalanine or tryptophan. D genes are given only for firm matches. A clone size is listed for some rows: how often the clone was seen (once, few, many), or a class if it is expanded.

CDR3 DNA: TGTGCCAGCAGGTCGGGACTAGCGGGGACCGGGGAGCTGTTTTTT
CDR3 protein: CASRSGLAGTGELFF
D gene: TRBD2
J gene: TRBJ2-2
clone size: -
V gene: TRBV6-5

CDR3 DNA: TGCGCCAGCAGCACCCGGGGGGGGTCGGGCCCCTACGAGCAGTACTTC
CDR3 protein: CASSTRGGSGPYEQYF
D gene: TRBD2
J gene: TRBJ2-7
clone size: -
V gene: TRBV5-1

CDR3 DNA: TGTGCCAGCAGCTTAAGAAGAGAGGACACCCTCCACTTT
CDR3 protein: CASSLRREDTLHF
D gene: -
J gene: TRBJ1-6
clone size: -
V gene: TRBV7-2

CDR3 DNA: TGTGCCACCAGCAGAGGTTCCGGGACAGGGGATGGCTACACCTTC
CDR3 protein: CATSRGSGTGDGYTF
D gene: TRBD1
J gene: TRBJ1-2
clone size: -
V gene: TRBV15

CDR3 DNA: TGTGCCAGCAGCTTAGCTTACGGACAGGGTATGAACACTGAAGCTTTCTTT
CDR3 protein: CASSLAYGQGMNTEAFF
D gene: TRBD1
J gene: TRBJ1-1
clone size: -
V gene: TRBV7-8

CDR3 DNA: TGTGCCAGCCCAAGGGGAGAGACCCAGTACTTC
CDR3 protein: CASPRGETQYF
D gene: -
J gene: TRBJ2-5
clone size: -
V gene: TRBV27

CDR3 DNA: TGTGCCAGCGGATGGGACAGGAAAACGAATCAGCCCCAGCATTTT
CDR3 protein: CASGWDRKTNQPQHF
D gene: TRBD1
J gene: TRBJ1-5
clone size: -
V gene: TRBV7-9

CDR3 DNA: TGTGCCAGCAGCCAGGGACAGGTCGTAGAGAAGACCCAGTACTTC
CDR3 protein: CASSQGQVVEKTQYF
D gene: TRBD1
J gene: TRBJ2-5
clone size: -
V gene: TRBV7-2

CDR3 DNA: TGTGCCAGCAGCTTAGGACAGTACAACACTGAAGCTTTCTTT
CDR3 protein: CASSLGQYNTEAFF
D gene: -
J gene: TRBJ1-1
clone size: -
V gene: TRBV7-3

CDR3 DNA: TGCGCCAGCAGCTCCGGGGTCGGGGGGACCTACAATGAGCAGTTCTTC
CDR3 protein: CASSSGVGGTYNEQFF
D gene: TRBD2
J gene: TRBJ2-1
clone size: -
V gene: TRBV5-1

CDR3 DNA: TGTGCCAGCAGCCGGACAGGAAATAATTCACCCCTCCACTTT
CDR3 protein: CASSRTGNNSPLHF
D gene: TRBD1
J gene: TRBJ1-6
clone size: -
V gene: TRBV9

CDR3 DNA: TGTGCCAGCAGCCAGGTAGCGTCGCCCTACAATGAGCAGTTCTTC
CDR3 protein: CASSQVASPYNEQFF
D gene: -
J gene: TRBJ2-1
clone size: few
V gene: TRBV3-1/TRBV3-2

CDR3 DNA: TGTGCCAGCAGCTTGAAACAGAACACTGAAGCTTTCTTT
CDR3 protein: CASSLKQNTEAFF
D gene: -
J gene: TRBJ1-1
clone size: once
V gene: TRBV5-4

CDR3 DNA: TGTGCCAGCAGCTTGGGAGGTGGGGGCTACACCTTC
CDR3 protein: CASSLGGGGYTF
D gene: -
J gene: TRBJ1-2
clone size: -
V gene: TRBV7-9

CDR3 DNA: TGTGCCAGCAGCTTAGGGACAGGGATCTCTGGAAACACCATATATTTT
CDR3 protein: CASSLGTGISGNTIYF
D gene: TRBD1
J gene: TRBJ1-3
clone size: few
V gene: TRBV7-2

CDR3 DNA: TGTGCCAGCAGCCAAACAGGGATCGGAGGAGATACGCAGTATTTT
CDR3 protein: CASSQTGIGGDTQYF
D gene: -
J gene: TRBJ2-3
clone size: few
V gene: TRBV7-3

CDR3 DNA: TGCGCCAGCAGCCTAACAGGGTCCTACGAGCAGTACTTC
CDR3 protein: CASSLTGSYEQYF
D gene: -
J gene: TRBJ2-7
clone size: few
V gene: TRBV5-1

CDR3 DNA: TGCGCCAGCAGATTTCCCACAGGGAATATCCAAGAGACCCAGTACTTC
CDR3 protein: CASRFPTGNIQETQYF
D gene: -
J gene: TRBJ2-5
clone size: -
V gene: TRBV5-1

CDR3 DNA: TGTGCCAGCAGCTCCCAGGACAGACTATTAAACATTCAGTACTTC
CDR3 protein: CASSSQDRLLNIQYF
D gene: -
J gene: TRBJ2-4
clone size: -
V gene: TRBV7-8

CDR3 DNA: TGTGCCAGCAGTTACTTATCGGCAGGGGGTGACTATGGCTACACCTTC
CDR3 protein: CASSYLSAGGDYGYTF
D gene: TRBD1
J gene: TRBJ1-2
clone size: few
V gene: TRBV6-5

CDR3 DNA: TGTGCCAGCCTTTACTTAGAGTTAGCGGGGGGGCGACGCAATGAGCAGTTCTTC
CDR3 protein: CASLYLELAGGRRNEQFF
D gene: TRBD2
J gene: TRBJ2-1
clone size: -
V gene: TRBV27

CDR3 DNA: TGCGCCAGCAGCCAAGATCTTAGGGGACAGTATAATTCACCCCTCCACTTT
CDR3 protein: CASSQDLRGQYNSPLHF
D gene: TRBD1
J gene: TRBJ1-6
clone size: -
V gene: TRBV4-3

CDR3 DNA: TGTGCCAGTAACAACCCGGGACAGGGGGCGCCGGGGTCTGGCTACACCTTC
CDR3 protein: CASNNPGQGAPGSGYTF
D gene: TRBD1
J gene: TRBJ1-2
clone size: -
V gene: TRBV19

CDR3 DNA: TGTGCCAGCAGCCCACGGGACAACCCTCGGCCCGGGGAGCTGTTTTTT
CDR3 protein: CASSPRDNPRPGELFF
D gene: -
J gene: TRBJ2-2
clone size: -
V gene: TRBV7-3

CDR3 DNA: TGTGCCAGCAGTTCCGTCTTAGGGACAGGGGATAATGGCTACACCTTC
CDR3 protein: CASSSVLGTGDNGYTF
D gene: TRBD1
J gene: TRBJ1-2
clone size: -
V gene: TRBV6-5

CDR3 DNA: TGTGCCAGCAGCTTAGATCCCGTGACAGTGGAAGGCGAGCAGTACTTC
CDR3 protein: CASSLDPVTVEGEQYF
D gene: -
J gene: TRBJ2-7
clone size: -
V gene: TRBV11-2

CDR3 DNA: TGTGCCAGCAGTTTGGGGGGGATCAGTGCGAAGACCCAGTACTTC
CDR3 protein: CASSLGGISAKTQYF
D gene: TRBD2
J gene: TRBJ2-5
clone size: -
V gene: TRBV28

CDR3 DNA: TGCGCCAGCAGCTTGAGGGGTCTTGAAGCTTTCTTT
CDR3 protein: CASSLRGLEAFF
D gene: -
J gene: TRBJ1-1
clone size: -
V gene: TRBV5-1

CDR3 DNA: TGCGCCAGCAGCTTGGGGAGGACAGGGGTTTATGGCAATGAGCAGTTCTTC
CDR3 protein: CASSLGRTGVYGNEQFF
D gene: TRBD1
J gene: TRBJ2-1
clone size: -
V gene: TRBV5-1

CDR3 DNA: TGTGCCAGCAGCCAAGAACTGGGACAGGGCCTTTACTACGAGCAGTACTTC
CDR3 protein: CASSQELGQGLYYEQYF
D gene: TRBD1
J gene: TRBJ2-7
clone size: few
V gene: TRBV3-1/TRBV3-2

CDR3 DNA: TGCGCCAGCAGCTTGAACAGGGTGGATGGCTACACCTTC
CDR3 protein: CASSLNRVDGYTF
D gene: -
J gene: TRBJ1-2
clone size: -
V gene: TRBV5-1

CDR3 DNA: TGCGCCAGCAGACGCGGGTGGGACAGGGGTTCGGGGCTTCATGGCTACACCTTC
CDR3 protein: CASRRGWDRGSGLHGYTF
D gene: TRBD1
J gene: TRBJ1-2
clone size: -
V gene: TRBV4-1

CDR3 DNA: TGTGCCAGCAGCCGGGGAGGGGGAGATTCACCCCTCCACTTT
CDR3 protein: CASSRGGGDSPLHF
D gene: -
J gene: TRBJ1-6
clone size: -
V gene: TRBV7-9

CDR3 DNA: TGTGCCAGCAGCCCTCACTCAGGGTTAGTCAATTCACCCCTCCACTTT
CDR3 protein: CASSPHSGLVNSPLHF
D gene: -
J gene: TRBJ1-6
clone size: -
V gene: TRBV6-9

CDR3 DNA: TGTGCCAGCAGTTTAGGGACAGGGGTTTCACCCCTCCACTTT
CDR3 protein: CASSLGTGVSPLHF
D gene: TRBD1
J gene: TRBJ1-6
clone size: -
V gene: TRBV28